This paragraph covers one T cell receptor (beta chain) sequence. This specimen belongs to a study of T-cell memory formation after mild COVID-19. TCRdb re-analysed the 5' RACE reads in MiXCR, keeping a single row per CDR3 protein. Of approximately 580,000 distinct CDR3 sequences in the sample, roughly 20% were seen once. This TCR derives from an adult woman who had mild COVID-19 (a few samples of this study predate the infection). Cell type and time point are not known. The sample comprised PBMCs or a T cell subset sorted from them (not recorded which).

The CDR3 reads CASRDRLAGKYTDTQYF. The CDR3 DNA is TGTGCCAGCAGGGACAGACTAGCGGGGAAGTACACAGATACGCAGTATTTT. This chain uses TRBV2 with TRBJ2-3; 11 bases agree with TRBD2. CDR1 is SNHLY and CDR2 is FYNNEI in the germline V gene. With V trimmed by 6 bases and J by 2 bases, 10 bases remained unmatched. The CDR3 totals 17 residues.